This T cell receptor (beta chain) was identified during a study of cytomegalovirus exposure and HLA in healthy donors. Study outcomes and limitations: A later analysis linked a missense variant in DCLRE1C to the trimming of TCR beta V and J genes. Researchers reported from a later analysis that most CMV-associated TCR beta chains appeared HLA-restricted. A previous analysis found most TCR beta V segments productive roughly 87% or roughly 30% of the time.

60 Vbeta and 13 Jbeta primers were used in PCR. The method was immunoSEQ multiplex PCR; TCRdb's version includes in-frame clones alone and lacks a portion of them. The sample yields some 180,000 clones, 80% seen once. The CDR3 covers 16 residues. Between the trimmed V and J ends, which lost 0 bases and 4 bases, there was a span of 10 bases. CDR1 is SGHAT and CDR2 is FQNNGV in the germline V gene. Points on this clone: Its target is unknown.

This rearrangement joins TRBV11-2 to TRBJ1-6; no clear D gene. The source material was PBMCs. This receptor was identified in a male donor in good health and CMV-seronegative. The CDR3 loop reads CASSLDGPVYNSPLHF. The DNA for the CDR3 is TGTGCCAGCAGCTTAGATGGCCCAGTTTATAATTCACCCCTCCACTTT.